Below are 28 T cell receptor beta chains sequenced from a single sample in a study of cytomegalovirus exposure and HLA in healthy donors. Primers: 60 Vbeta forward and 13 Jbeta reverse. The assay was immunoSEQ multiplex PCR, and TCRdb's table has in-frame clones only and misses some. The sample yields around 150,000 clones, around 80% seen once. Sequencing input: PBMCs. The source is a male donor in good health and CMV-seropositive.

This chain joins TRBV4-1 and TRBJ1-5, with a possible D match to TRBD1 (5 bases). Trimming removed 0 bases from V and 5 bases from J, with 14 bases in between. The germline CDR1 and CDR2 sequences are MGHRA and YSYEKL. This CDR3 has 16 residues. The CDR3 loop reads CASSQDRFRDYQPQHF. DNA for the CDR3: TGCGCCAGCAGCCAAGATCGGTTCAGGGACTATCAGCCCCAGCATTTT.

This chain's CDR3 is CAISESSFRTSVNEQYF. The CDR3 nucleotides are TGTGCCATCAGTGAGTCGAGTTTCAGGACTAGTGTCAACGAGCAGTACTTC. The chain has TRBV10-3 and TRBJ2-5, with TRBD2 matching over 7 bases. The DNA end lines up better with TRBJ2-7; the J call may be wrong. This CDR3 comprises 17 residues. Germline V CDR1 and CDR2: ENHRY, SYGVKD.

The V call is TRBV5-6, the J call TRBJ1-4, with D unclear. The CDR3 is 14 amino acids. The germline V and J ends were trimmed by 4 bases and 8 bases, with 15 bases remaining between them. Germline values: CDR1 SGHDT, CDR2 YYEEEE. Here the CDR3 DNA reads TGTGCCAGCAGCAGACCTAGCCGTTCCGAAAAACTGTTTTTT. It is translated as CASSRPSRSEKLFF.

The chain is built from TRBV10-2 and TRBJ2-7, with D possibly matching TRBD2 (6 bases). V was clipped by 3 bases and J by 0 bases, with 12 bases between them. This CDR3 spans 15 amino acids. Germline CDR1 is WSHSY and CDR2 is SAAADI. CDR3 nucleotides: TGCGCCAGCAGTGATCCGGGACTTAACTCCTACGAGCAGTACTTC. It codes for CASSDPGLNSYEQYF.

Only one count was recorded for this clone. The gene calls are TRBV5-5 and TRBJ2-3, with a possible D match to TRBD2 (5 bases). Germline values: CDR1 SGHKS, CDR2 YYEKEE (reference sequence). There are 15 residues in the CDR3. V was cut by 2 bases and J by 2 bases, with 12 bases left in between. CDR3 bases: TGTGCCAGCAGCTTAAGAGGGTACCCCACAGATACGCAGTATTTT. This codes for CASSLRGYPTDTQYF.

The chain joins TRBV28 to TRBJ1-1; D gene ambiguous. Trimming shortened V by 6 bases and J by 7 bases, and 15 bases separated the two germline ends. Germline V gene data show CDR1 as MDHEN and CDR2 as SYDVKM. The CDR3 consists of 13 residues. Written as DNA, the CDR3 is TGTGCCAGCAGCCCTGAGGGATCAGGTGAAGCTTTCTTT. Protein: CASSPEGSGEAFF.

The chain has TRBV5-1 and TRBJ2-3; maybe TRBD2 (7 bases). V gave up 4 bases and J gave up 4 bases, with 19 bases separating them. Germline V CDR1 and CDR2: SGHRS, YFSETQ. The CDR3 is made up of 16 amino acids. In DNA form, the CDR3 reads TGCGCCAGCAGCGTGCTCGGAGGGGGGGAGTCAGATACGCAGTATTTT. Translation: CASSVLGGGESDTQYF. Combining the CDR3 with reference TRBV5-1 and TRBJ2-3 gives the whole variable domain KAGVTQTPRYLIKTRGQQVTLSCSPISGHRSVSWYQQTPGQGLQFLFEYFSETQRNKGNFPGRFSGRQFSNSRSEMNVSTLELGDSALYLCASSVLGGGESDTQYFGPGTRLTVL.

The chain links TRBV5-5 to TRBJ2-7; D call uncertain. Germline values: CDR1 SGHKS, CDR2 YYEKEE (reference sequence). The CDR3 runs to 15 residues. The V end lost 0 bases, the J end lost 1 base, and 11 bases lay between the germline ends. Here the CDR3 reads CASSLAVVSSYEQYF. CDR3 in DNA: TGTGCCAGCAGCTTGGCGGTAGTTTCGTCCTACGAGCAGTACTTC.

The chain recombines TRBV9 with TRBJ1-6, with 7 bases lining up with TRBD1. CDR3 size: 19 residues. V trimming: 3 bases; J trimming: 0 bases; junction bases outside the gene matches: 12. The V gene's germline CDR1 is SGDLS and CDR2 YYNGEE. CDR3 sequence reads: CASSAGYTGVSSYNSPLHF. CDR3 sequence (DNA): TGTGCCAGCAGCGCCGGATATACAGGGGTGAGCTCCTATAATTCACCCCTCCACTTT.

This chain joins TRBV11-2 and TRBJ1-1, with D perhaps matching TRBD1 (6 bases). Germline assignment: CDR1 SGHAT and CDR2 FQNNGV. This CDR3 comprises 17 residues. Trimming removed 3 bases from V and 1 base from J, with 18 bases in between. The CDR3 here is CASSFQGPGKQNTEAFF. For the CDR3, the DNA is TGTGCCAGCAGCTTTCAGGGGCCGGGAAAACAGAACACTGAAGCTTTCTTT.

V gene TRBV10-1 combines with J gene TRBJ1-3, with a weak D call TRBD1 (5 bases). Germline CDR1 reads WNHNN; CDR2 reads SYGVQD (reference sequence). V was clipped by 4 bases and J by 1 base, with 11 bases between them. The CDR3 covers 15 residues. The CDR3 DNA reads as TGCGCCAGCAGTGCGGGGGGTCTTTCTGGAAACACCATATATTTT. Translation: CASSAGGLSGNTIYF.

The gene calls are TRBV28 and TRBJ2-2, with a tentative D call TRBD2 (6 bases). Germline CDR1 and CDR2: MDHEN and SYDVKM. This CDR3 contains 18 residues. Trimming removed 4 bases from V and 4 bases from J, with 22 bases in between. CDR3 bases: TGTGCCAGCAGTTCAACCATCAGCGGGCCCAGTTTCACCGGGGAGCTGTTTTTT. Protein: CASSSTISGPSFTGELFF.

The V gene is TRBV5-4, the J gene TRBJ1-2; D unresolved. The ends were cut back, 2 bases at V and 8 bases at J, with 16 bases in the middle. CDR3 length: 14 amino acids. Germline V gene data show CDR1 as SGHNT and CDR2 as YYREEE (reference sequence). CDR3 amino acids: CASSFHSIGSGYTF. The DNA for the CDR3 is TGTGCCAGCAGCTTTCATAGTATCGGGAGCGGCTACACCTTC.

The chain carries TRBV5-1 and TRBJ2-3; 11 positions agree with TRBD2. The CDR3 totals 16 residues. Germline V CDR1 and CDR2: SGHRS, YFSETQ. J lost 0 bases, V lost 4 bases, and 4 bases had no gene match. The CDR3 coding sequence is TGCGCCAGCAGCCTCAGACTAGCGGGGAGCACAGATACGCAGTATTTT. This encodes CASSLRLAGSTDTQYF.

The genes are TRBV28 and TRBJ2-5, with 7 nucleotides matching TRBD1. Germline assignment: CDR1 MDHEN and CDR2 SYDVKM. The CDR3 runs 16 residues. V lost 6 bases to trimming and J lost 2 bases; unmatched junction nucleotides: 12. This CDR3 is CASRPSPRRGQETQYF. The CDR3 DNA is TGTGCCAGCAGGCCAAGCCCCCGCAGGGGGCAAGAGACCCAGTACTTC.

J is TRBJ2-3 and V is TRBV10-3; the match to TRBD1 covers 9 bases. V shed 5 bases and J 0 bases; nucleotides not matched to a gene: 3. Germline V gene sequence: CDR1 ENHRY, CDR2 SYGVKD. The CDR3 length is 15 residues. The CDR3 DNA reads as TGTGCCATCAGTAAACAGGGGGCTAGCACAGATACGCAGTATTTT. Encoded protein: CAISKQGASTDTQYF.

The chain joins TRBV28 to TRBJ1-4, with 9 bases identical to TRBD1. The CDR3 length is 15 residues. Per the germline V gene, CDR1 is MDHEN and CDR2 is SYDVKM. Trimming took 3 bases from V and 7 from J; bases not matched to a gene: 6. In DNA form, the CDR3 reads TGTGCCAGCAGTTTGTATACAGGGGGCGGTGAAAAACTGTTTTTT. Amino acid sequence: CASSLYTGGGEKLFF.

The CDR3 DNA is TGTGCCAGCTCCGGGGGTCCAAGCTCCTACAATGAGCAGTTCTTC. This codes for CASSGGPSSYNEQFF. This chain connects TRBV18 to TRBJ2-1; D perhaps matches TRBD2 (6 bases). The CDR3 has 15 residues. Germline V gene data show CDR1 as KGHSH and CDR2 as LQKENI. Trimming took 6 bases from V and 0 from J, leaving 12 bases between them. Together with reference TRBV18 and TRBJ2-1, the CDR3 gives the full variable domain: NAGVMQNPRHLVRRRGQEARLRCSPMKGHSHVYWYRQLPEEGLKFMVYLQKENIIDESGMPKERFSAEFPKEGPSILRIQQVVRGDSAAYFCASSGGPSSYNEQFFGPGTRLTVL.

The V gene is TRBV9, the J gene TRBJ1-2, with 9 bases fitting TRBD1. Trimming at V came to 3 bases and at J to 4 bases, leaving 7 bases not matched to a gene. This CDR3 is 15 amino acids long. The germline V gene encodes CDR1 SGDLS and CDR2 YYNGEE. Written as DNA, the CDR3 is TGTGCCAGCAGCGCGGACAGGGGAGGCCTCTATGGCTACACCTTC. The encoded protein is CASSADRGGLYGYTF.

The CDR3 nucleotides are TGTGCCAGCAGCCCAGGGGATACAAACGAGCAGTACTTC. This encodes CASSPGDTNEQYF. V is TRBV7-8 and J is TRBJ2-7; D may be TRBD1 (6 bases). The CDR3 contains 13 residues. V lost 5 bases, J lost 5 bases, and 13 bases lay in between. Germline assignment: CDR1 SGHVS and CDR2 FQNEAQ.

The rearrangement uses TRBV30 and TRBJ2-5, with 10 bases aligning to TRBD1. The ends lost 5 bases at V and 5 bases at J; junction bases unmatched: 8. Germline CDR1 is GTSNPN and CDR2 is SVGIG (reference sequence). There are 14 residues in the CDR3. The CDR3 region is CAWGWTGGWETQYF. DNA for the CDR3: TGTGCCTGGGGATGGACAGGGGGGTGGGAGACCCAGTACTTC.

The V call is TRBV4-3, the J call TRBJ1-2; D might be TRBD1 (5 bases). CDR3 length equals 15 residues. The germline V gene has CDR1 LGHNA and CDR2 YSLEER. V was shortened by 1 base and J by 3 bases, with 12 bases between the two germline ends. In DNA form, the CDR3 reads TGCGCCAGCAGCCAAGGCCCGGGGGGGGACTATGGCTACACCTTC. Residues: CASSQGPGGDYGYTF.

CDR3 region: CASSPGGETWGGYTF. The CDR3, as DNA: TGTGCCAGCAGCCCGGGCGGGGAGACGTGGGGAGGCTACACCTTC. J is TRBJ1-2 and V is TRBV9, with D hard to call. With 4 bases removed from V and 8 bases from J, the gap between germline ends came to 21 bases. The CDR3 sequence is 15 residues long. The germline gives CDR1 SGDLS, CDR2 YYNGEE.

The V and J genes are TRBV2 and TRBJ1-5; 7 nucleotides match TRBD1. The CDR3 totals 14 residues. V dropped 7 bases and J dropped 2; count of bases not matched to a gene: 5. Germline assignment: CDR1 SNHLY and CDR2 FYNNEI. In DNA form, the CDR3 reads TGTGCCAGCACTGCCGGGACAGGCAATCAGCCCCAGCATTTT. It codes for CASTAGTGNQPQHF.

This rearrangement joins TRBV7-9 to TRBJ2-3; 7 bases map to TRBD1. Trimming took 6 bases from V and 4 from J; bases not matched to a gene: 7. From germline, CDR1 is SEHNR and CDR2 FQNEAQ (reference sequence). The CDR3 runs to 14 residues. CDR3 sequence (DNA): TGTGCCAGCAGTCCTCAGGGGGATCCAGATACGCAGTATTTT. Its protein is CASSPQGDPDTQYF.

This chain uses TRBV28 with TRBJ1-2; 8 nucleotides agree with TRBD1. CDR3 length: 18 residues. The V and J ends lost 2 bases and 7 bases, in that order; junction bases with no gene match: 18. Germline-derived CDR1 and CDR2 are MDHEN and SYDVKM. CDR3 nucleotides: TGTGCCAGCAGTTTAGAACCAAGACTAGACAGGGGAGCCTCTGGCTACACCTTC. It yields the protein CASSLEPRLDRGASGYTF.

The V call is TRBV5-1, the J call TRBJ1-2, with TRBD1 matching over 7 bases. Trimming took 2 bases from V and 2 from J; bases not matched to a gene: 6. Looked up from germline, CDR1 is SGHRS and CDR2 is YFSETQ. The CDR3 length is 15 residues. Here the CDR3 DNA reads TGCGCCAGCAGCTTCACGGGACAGTTAAACTATGGCTACACCTTC. Protein sequence: CASSFTGQLNYGYTF.

The chain couples TRBV5-1 to TRBJ2-2; D gene ambiguous. Trimming removed 7 bases at V and 4 bases at J, with 8 bases between. Germline CDR1 SGHRS, CDR2 YFSETQ. There are 12 residues in the CDR3. CDR3 loop: CASFHSTGELFF. CDR3 bases: TGCGCCAGCTTTCATAGCACCGGGGAGCTGTTTTTT.